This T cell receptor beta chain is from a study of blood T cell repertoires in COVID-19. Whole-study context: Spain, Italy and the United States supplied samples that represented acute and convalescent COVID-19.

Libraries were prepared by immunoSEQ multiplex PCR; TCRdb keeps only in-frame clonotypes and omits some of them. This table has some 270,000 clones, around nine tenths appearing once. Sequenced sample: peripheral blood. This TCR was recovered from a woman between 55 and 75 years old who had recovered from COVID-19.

The CDR3 here is CASSLAGGNEQFF. In DNA form, the CDR3 reads TGTGCCAGCAGCTTGGCCGGGGGTAATGAGCAGTTCTTC. The chain combines TRBV5-4 with TRBJ2-1; TRBD2 might be the D (6 bases). The CDR3 runs 13 residues. V lost 0 bases to trimming and J lost 7 bases, with 8 bases between them. The germline gives CDR1 SGHNT, CDR2 YYREEE (reference sequence).